The 30 T cell receptor beta chains below come from one sample, sequenced in a study of blood T cell repertoires in COVID-19. Here immunoSEQ multiplex PCR was the method, and the copy in TCRdb shows in-frame clones only, minus some. The sample carries about 360,000 clones, approximately 82% recorded once. The sequenced sample consisted of peripheral blood. The receptor source for this set is a man aged 30 to 45 with active or convalescent COVID-19.

The genes are TRBV30 and TRBJ2-1; D ambiguous. Trimming took off 0 bases at V and 6 bases at J, with 9 bases between the two ends. The V gene's germline CDR1 is GTSNPN and CDR2 SVGIG (reference sequence). This CDR3 has 13 amino acids. The CDR3 nucleotides are TGTGCCTGGAGTGTAGTGACAACCAATGAGCAGTTCTTC. It codes for CAWSVVTTNEQFF.

This clone was recorded a few times. The rearrangement joins TRBV18 to TRBJ1-6; D perhaps matches TRBD1 (6 bases). Trimming removed 8 bases at V and 8 bases at J, with 13 bases between. The germline V gene encodes CDR1 KGHSH and CDR2 LQKENI. This CDR3 is built from 13 residues. CDR3 sequence (DNA): TGTGCCAGCCACCGGGACACGGATTCACCCCTCCACTTT. It codes for CASHRDTDSPLHF.

The CDR3 DNA sequence: TGTGCCAGCAGTTACGCCCGCGGGCTTGTCTACGAGCAGTACTTC. Protein product: CASSYARGLVYEQYF. The V and J genes are TRBV6-5 and TRBJ2-7, with TRBD2 as a possible D gene (5 bases). CDR1 MNHEY and CDR2 SVGAGI come from the germline V gene. There are 15 residues in the CDR3. Trimming took 2 bases from V and 3 from J, leaving 14 bases between them.

The V call is TRBV5-1, the J call TRBJ2-1; weak D call: TRBD2 (6 bases). The CDR3 contains 14 residues. V lost 0 bases, J lost 7 bases, and 11 bases lay in between. Per the germline V gene, CDR1 is SGHRS and CDR2 is YFSETQ. CDR3 protein: CASSLVGLQNEQFF. CDR3 coding DNA: TGCGCCAGCAGCTTGGTCGGACTACAAAATGAGCAGTTCTTC.

The chain couples TRBV4-2 to TRBJ2-7, with TRBD1 identical over 7 bases. The CDR3 is 13 residues long. Germline V gene sequence: CDR1 LGHNA, CDR2 YNFKEQ. V shed 4 bases and J 3 bases; nucleotides not matched to a gene: 3. CDR3 in amino acids: CASSPGQSYEQYF. The DNA for the CDR3 is TGTGCCAGCAGCCCGGGACAGAGCTACGAGCAGTACTTC.

V is TRBV9 and J is TRBJ2-7; 9 nucleotides match TRBD1. The germline V gene has CDR1 SGDLS and CDR2 YYNGEE. There are 15 residues in the CDR3. V shed 4 bases and J 2 bases; nucleotides not matched to a gene: 7. CDR3 bases: TGTGCCAGCAGCCTTCGGACAGGGGTTCCCTACGAGCAGTACTTC. Translating gives CASSLRTGVPYEQYF.

This chain joins TRBV2 and TRBJ2-3; 7 positions agree with TRBD1. From germline, CDR1 is SNHLY and CDR2 FYNNEI. There are 15 residues in the CDR3. Unmatched junction bases numbered 11, after V lost 7 bases and J lost 4 bases. The CDR3, as DNA: TGTGCCAGCATGATCCCCAGGGGGATGGCAGATACGCAGTATTTT. As protein: CASMIPRGMADTQYF.

The gene calls are TRBV30 and TRBJ2-7, with a tentative D call TRBD1 (5 bases). This CDR3 has 12 residues. Germline-derived CDR1 and CDR2 are GTSNPN and SVGIG (reference sequence). V was cut by 5 bases and J by 3 bases, with 11 bases left in between. The CDR3 reads CAWDRDNYEQYF. In DNA form, the CDR3 reads TGTGCCTGGGACAGAGATAACTACGAGCAGTACTTC.

The chain employs TRBV2 and TRBJ1-2; TRBD1 matches at 9 bases. The junction had 9 bases not matched to a gene; V was cut back by 8 bases and J by 5 bases. From germline, CDR1 is SNHLY and CDR2 FYNNEI. The CDR3 loop spans 14 amino acids. CDR3 sequence: CASPRTGAEYGYTF. CDR3 nucleotides: TGTGCCAGCCCGCGGACAGGGGCCGAGTATGGCTACACCTTC.

The chain is built from TRBV7-9 and TRBJ2-1; the match to TRBD2 covers 8 bases. Trimming took 3 bases from V and 9 from J; bases not matched to a gene: 7. Germline V lookup: CDR1 SEHNR, CDR2 FQNEAQ (reference sequence). This CDR3 comprises 14 residues. CDR3 amino acids: CASSLTGGPGEQFF. In DNA form, the CDR3 reads TGTGCCAGCAGCTTGACGGGAGGGCCGGGTGAGCAGTTCTTC.

This clone was seen repeatedly, ten times or more. This sample also contains other DNA sequences that code for the same CDR3. The genes are TRBV27 and TRBJ2-7; 8 bases are a match to TRBD2. Germline values: CDR1 MNHEY, CDR2 SMNVEV (reference sequence). The junction had 12 bases not matched to a gene; V was cut back by 5 bases and J by 0 bases. The CDR3 length is 17 residues. Here the CDR3 reads CASSLLLTSGPSYEQYF. The CDR3 region has the DNA TGTGCCAGCAGTCTCCTCCTTACTAGCGGACCCTCCTACGAGCAGTACTTC.

This clone was seen a few times. The rearrangement joins TRBV29-1 to TRBJ2-3, with D maybe TRBD2 (5 bases). The germline V gene encodes CDR1 SQVTM and CDR2 ANQGSEA. The CDR3 is 15 residues long. Between the trimmed V and J ends, which lost 8 bases and 0 bases, there was a span of 18 bases. CDR3 in DNA: TGCAGCCTCGGTCCCGGTAGCGCCAGCACAGATACGCAGTATTTT. It encodes CSLGPGSASTDTQYF.

The CDR3 sequence: CASSLDNSYEQYF. The CDR3 DNA sequence: TGTGCCAGCAGCTTAGACAACTCCTACGAGCAGTACTTC. This rearrangement joins TRBV11-3 to TRBJ2-7, with D hard to call. Germline V CDR1 and CDR2: SGHNT, YENEEA. Between the trimmed V and J ends, which lost 0 bases and 0 bases, there was a span of 3 bases. The CDR3 sequence is 13 residues long.

The chain couples TRBV30 to TRBJ2-5; 7 nucleotides align to TRBD2. Germline CDR1 and CDR2: GTSNPN and SVGIG (reference sequence). Trimming removed 3 bases from V and 9 bases from J; junction bases left unmatched: 10. The CDR3 extends over 13 amino acids. CDR3 DNA: TGTGCCTGGAGGCCCCTCCCTGGGGGGGCCCAGTACTTC. Its translation is CAWRPLPGGAQYF.

This CDR3 is CASSIQGREKLFF. The CDR3 nucleotides read TGTGCCAGTAGTATACAGGGGCGGGAAAAACTGTTTTTT. V gene TRBV19 combines with J gene TRBJ1-4; the D gene is possibly TRBD1 (6 bases). Germline V gene lookup returns CDR1 LNHDA and CDR2 SQIVND (reference sequence). The CDR3 is 13 amino acids. Trimming took off 2 bases at V and 8 bases at J, with 9 bases between the two ends.

The gene calls are TRBV18 and TRBJ1-1; 10 bases line up with TRBD1. Looked up from germline, CDR1 is KGHSH and CDR2 is LQKENI. This CDR3 region has 16 residues. V was pared by 3 bases and J by 0 bases, with 4 bases of the junction left unmatched. The CDR3, as DNA: TGTGCCAGCTCACCGGGACAGGGGTTTATGAACACTGAAGCTTTCTTT. It translates to CASSPGQGFMNTEAFF. Filled out from reference TRBV18 and TRBJ1-1, the complete variable domain reads NAGVMQNPRHLVRRRGQEARLRCSPMKGHSHVYWYRQLPEEGLKFMVYLQKENIIDESGMPKERFSAEFPKEGPSILRIQQVVRGDSAAYFCASSPGQGFMNTEAFFGQGTRLTVV.

The V call is TRBV4-3, the J call TRBJ2-3, with D possibly matching TRBD2 (5 bases). Looked up from germline, CDR1 is LGHNA and CDR2 is YSLEER. Trimming stripped 4 bases from V and 5 bases from J, with 16 bases between. The CDR3 totals 15 residues. The CDR3 DNA reads TGCGCCAGCAGCCCTCAAAGCGGTTGGGAAGATACGCAGTATTTT. This gives the protein CASSPQSGWEDTQYF.

The chain links TRBV28 to TRBJ2-1, with 8 bases fitting TRBD2. The J segment lost 7 bases and the V segment lost 6 bases, leaving 17 bases of the junction unmatched. Germline V gene lookup returns CDR1 MDHEN and CDR2 SYDVKM. The CDR3 is 17 amino acids. CDR3 protein: CASRRAGGSGIRNEQFF. The CDR3 DNA is TGTGCCAGCAGGAGAGCCGGGGGTAGCGGGATTCGAAATGAGCAGTTCTTC.

The rearrangement links TRBV24-1 to TRBJ1-5; a weak D match, TRBD1 (5 bases). The germline V gene has CDR1 KGHDR and CDR2 SFDVKD. The V and J ends lost 3 bases and 7 bases respectively, with 21 bases between them. The CDR3 is made up of 17 amino acids. CDR3 DNA: TGTGCCACCAGTGATCACAGGCGGGGGGAGGGGCGACAGCCCCAGCATTTT. Amino acids: CATSDHRRGEGRQPQHF.

The chain is built from TRBV7-2 and TRBJ2-2; 7 bases are a match to TRBD2. J gave up 8 bases and V 6 bases, and 15 bases lay outside the gene matches. Germline V gives CDR1 SGHTA, CDR2 FQGNSA. There are 16 residues in the CDR3. The DNA for the CDR3 is TGTGCCAGCAGACCCAGCGGGACTGGACCTCTAGGGGAGCTGTTTTTT. Protein: CASRPSGTGPLGELFF.

This clone was seen once. A junction end diverges from the germline sequence, so it may reflect a read error. V usage is TRBV14 and J usage is TRBJ1-3; tentative D call: TRBD1 (5 bases). The length of the CDR3 is 10 residues. Germline CDR1 and CDR2: SGHDN and FVKESK. The CDR3 is CQGYGNTIYF. In DNA form, the CDR3 reads TGCCAGGGTTATGGAAACACCATATATTTT.

V gene TRBV7-9 combines with J gene TRBJ2-7; D possibly corresponds to TRBD1 (5 bases). This CDR3 contains 14 residues. Deletions cut 2 bases from V and 4 bases from J, with 12 bases between. Germline V gene lookup returns CDR1 SEHNR and CDR2 FQNEAQ (reference sequence). The CDR3 here is CASSLKPGRYEQYF. The CDR3 nucleotides are TGTGCCAGCAGCTTAAAACCAGGGCGGTACGAGCAGTACTTC.

This rearrangement joins TRBV7-2 to TRBJ1-2; D remains ambiguous. The germline V gene encodes CDR1 SGHTA and CDR2 FQGNSA. The V and J ends lost 5 bases and 7 bases respectively, with 17 bases between them. The CDR3 loop spans 14 amino acids. The CDR3 sequence: CASSPEGDSVGYTF. For the CDR3, the DNA is TGTGCCAGCAGCCCGGAGGGCGACTCGGTTGGCTACACCTTC. Filled out from reference TRBV7-2 and TRBJ1-2, the complete variable domain reads GAGVSQSPSNKVTEKGKDVELRCDPISGHTALYWYRQSLGQGLEFLIYFQGNSAPDKSGLPSDRFSAERTGGSVSTLTIQRTQQEDSAVYLCASSPEGDSVGYTFGSGTRLTVV.

The chain carries TRBV30 and TRBJ1-1, with a weak D call TRBD1 (6 bases). CDR3 size: 13 residues. Germline CDR1 and CDR2: GTSNPN and SVGIG (reference sequence). V was pared by 0 bases and J by 8 bases, with 13 bases between. The CDR3 nucleotides are TGTGCCTGGAGTGTACTAAGAAGGGGGGAAGCTTTCTTT. Encoded protein: CAWSVLRRGEAFF.

This rearrangement joins TRBV30 to TRBJ1-2, with no clear D. V shed 3 bases and J shed 4 bases, with 9 bases lying between them. CDR1 GTSNPN and CDR2 SVGIG come from the germline V gene (reference sequence). CDR3 length equals 12 residues. Here the CDR3 DNA reads TGTGCCTGGAGCGTGGCCACCTATGGCTACACCTTC. This encodes CAWSVATYGYTF.

The rearrangement joins TRBV10-3 to TRBJ2-2, with a tentative D call TRBD1 (6 bases). With 6 bases removed from V and 3 bases from J, the gap between germline ends came to 11 bases. CDR1 and CDR2 (germline): ENHRY, SYGVKD. CDR3 length equals 14 residues. CDR3 DNA: TGTGCCATCAGGGAGGACAGTTACACCGGGGAGCTGTTTTTT. It codes for CAIREDSYTGELFF.

This chain uses TRBV7-2 with TRBJ1-6; 9 bases match TRBD1. V trimming: 3 bases; J trimming: 7 bases; junction bases outside the gene matches: 4. Germline V gene sequence: CDR1 SGHTA, CDR2 FQGNSA. CDR3 size: 15 residues. In DNA form, the CDR3 reads TGTGCCAGCAGCTTGTCCGGACAGGGGAATTCACCCCTCCACTTT. It encodes CASSLSGQGNSPLHF.

The chain has TRBV4-2 and TRBJ2-1, with 7 nucleotides matching TRBD2. The V segment lost 1 base and the J segment 0 bases; nucleotides outside the gene matches: 0. The CDR3 runs 15 residues. Germline CDR1 is LGHNA and CDR2 is YNFKEQ. CDR3 sequence: CASSQGGGSYNEQFF. The CDR3, as DNA: TGTGCCAGCAGCCAAGGGGGGGGCTCCTACAATGAGCAGTTCTTC.

V usage is TRBV5-4 and J usage is TRBJ2-7, with D perhaps TRBD1 (5 bases). Germline CDR1 reads SGHNT; CDR2 reads YYREEE (reference sequence). There are 12 residues in the CDR3. Trimming left V 2 bases short and J 2 bases short, with 5 bases between. Written as DNA, the CDR3 is TGTGCCAGCAGCTTAGGGGCCTACGAGCAGTACTTC. This translates into CASSLGAYEQYF.

The chain employs TRBV7-6 and TRBJ1-3, with TRBD1 as a possible D gene (5 bases). The germline gives CDR1 SGHVS, CDR2 FNYEAQ. Trimming left V 5 bases short and J 3 bases short, with 14 bases between. The CDR3 has 15 residues. CDR3: CASSQGRGSGNTIYF. The CDR3 nucleotides read TGTGCCAGCAGCCAAGGAAGGGGAAGTGGAAACACCATATATTTT.